The rows below give T cell receptor beta chains drawn from one sample of a study of cytomegalovirus exposure and HLA in healthy donors. The repertoire was sequenced with immunoSEQ multiplex PCR; TCRdb's copy has only in-frame clones and lacks some. The top ten clones hold about 3.1% of a sample with roughly 190,000 clones, 75% to 80% of them seen once. The sample consisted of PBMCs. The source of these receptors is a female donor in good health and CMV-seronegative. Both conserved end residues are part of each CDR3. Fields, in order: V gene, J gene, D gene, CDR3 protein. The D gene is left open where the match is weak.

v_gene: TRBV5-1
j_gene: TRBJ2-3
d_gene: .
CDR3aa: CASSFDRFSTDTQYF

v_gene: TRBV19
j_gene: TRBJ1-1
d_gene: TRBD1
CDR3aa: CASNRAGGNTEAFF

v_gene: TRBV6-6
j_gene: TRBJ2-5
d_gene: TRBD1
CDR3aa: CASSYQRGRGQETQYF

v_gene: TRBV5-4
j_gene: TRBJ2-7
d_gene: .
CDR3aa: CASSLDGGSYEQYF

v_gene: TRBV7-2
j_gene: TRBJ2-7
d_gene: TRBD2
CDR3aa: CASSWLAGGPSSYEQYF

v_gene: TRBV7-8
j_gene: TRBJ2-7
d_gene: TRBD1
CDR3aa: CASSLRDRDYEQYF

v_gene: TRBV27
j_gene: TRBJ2-4
d_gene: .
CDR3aa: CANGFQYF

v_gene: TRBV19
j_gene: TRBJ2-7
d_gene: .
CDR3aa: CASSIKGGEQYF

v_gene: TRBV29-1
j_gene: TRBJ2-7
d_gene: TRBD2
CDR3aa: CSVEGSGRGAYEQYF

v_gene: TRBV14
j_gene: TRBJ1-1
d_gene: TRBD1
CDR3aa: CASSQEGGTGEAFF

v_gene: TRBV4-2
j_gene: TRBJ2-7
d_gene: .
CDR3aa: CASSLGVEQYF

v_gene: TRBV7-9
j_gene: TRBJ2-1
d_gene: TRBD2
CDR3aa: CASSPSGTSGSWFF

v_gene: TRBV7-2
j_gene: TRBJ2-1
d_gene: .
CDR3aa: CASSLSSGSVSEQFF

v_gene: TRBV28
j_gene: TRBJ2-7
d_gene: TRBD2
CDR3aa: CASRSGRSYEQYF

v_gene: TRBV11-2
j_gene: TRBJ1-1
d_gene: .
CDR3aa: CASSSSVSGTEAFF

v_gene: TRBV29-1
j_gene: TRBJ2-6
d_gene: .
CDR3aa: CSVRVSGANVLTF

v_gene: TRBV2
j_gene: TRBJ2-7
d_gene: .
CDR3aa: CAQQAGSSYEQYF

v_gene: TRBV25-1
j_gene: TRBJ1-4
d_gene: .
CDR3aa: CSQTRHGNVVFF

v_gene: TRBV7-6
j_gene: TRBJ2-5
d_gene: TRBD2
CDR3aa: CASSLVAGGETQYF

v_gene: TRBV7-2
j_gene: TRBJ1-3
d_gene: .
CDR3aa: CASSLARVSGNTIYF

v_gene: TRBV6-5
j_gene: TRBJ2-7
d_gene: .
CDR3aa: CASGQYYEQYF

v_gene: TRBV18
j_gene: TRBJ2-1
d_gene: TRBD2
CDR3aa: CASSPRSSGTFRPYNEQFF

v_gene: TRBV11-2
j_gene: TRBJ2-2
d_gene: .
CDR3aa: CASSFVSTGNTGELFF

v_gene: TRBV2
j_gene: TRBJ2-1
d_gene: TRBD2
CDR3aa: CASSPPGLAGRYNEQFF

v_gene: TRBV30
j_gene: TRBJ2-7
d_gene: TRBD1
CDR3aa: CAWNGRVTGDRGNEQYF

v_gene: TRBV7-9
j_gene: TRBJ2-2
d_gene: .
CDR3aa: CASSLSRELFF

v_gene: TRBV5-1
j_gene: TRBJ2-5
d_gene: TRBD2
CDR3aa: CASSSSGGAVRETQYF

v_gene: TRBV19
j_gene: TRBJ2-3
d_gene: TRBD1
CDR3aa: CASTHLPGQGSDTQYF

v_gene: TRBV12-5
j_gene: TRBJ1-1
d_gene: .
CDR3aa: CASGLLAGGTEAFF

v_gene: TRBV30
j_gene: TRBJ2-5
d_gene: TRBD2
CDR3aa: CAWTSGQETQYF

v_gene: TRBV29-1
j_gene: TRBJ2-1
d_gene: .
CDR3aa: CSGGDGYNEQFF

v_gene: TRBV16
j_gene: TRBJ2-2
d_gene: .
CDR3aa: CASSQGLNTGELFF

v_gene: TRBV2
j_gene: TRBJ1-3
d_gene: .
CDR3aa: CASRVGILLSGNTIYF

v_gene: TRBV7-3
j_gene: TRBJ2-7
d_gene: TRBD2
CDR3aa: CASSLIASGFIYEQYF

v_gene: TRBV30
j_gene: TRBJ1-2
d_gene: .
CDR3aa: CAWSADGPRFGYTF

v_gene: TRBV6-1
j_gene: TRBJ2-2
d_gene: TRBD1
CDR3aa: CASRQTGANTGELFF

v_gene: TRBV28
j_gene: TRBJ1-2
d_gene: .
CDR3aa: CASSLGGGGGGYTF

v_gene: TRBV5-4
j_gene: TRBJ1-2
d_gene: .
CDR3aa: CASSRVPDTYYGYTF

v_gene: TRBV5-4
j_gene: TRBJ2-1
d_gene: TRBD2
CDR3aa: CASSLAGGGNNGQFF

v_gene: TRBV6-5
j_gene: TRBJ1-1
d_gene: TRBD1
CDR3aa: CAVKGGQLNTEAFF

v_gene: TRBV7-2
j_gene: TRBJ2-4
d_gene: TRBD2
CDR3aa: CASSATSGRANIQYF

v_gene: TRBV6-5
j_gene: TRBJ1-2
d_gene: .
CDR3aa: CASSYSRSFNYGYTF

v_gene: TRBV5-1
j_gene: TRBJ1-2
d_gene: .
CDR3aa: CASSLATESMGYTF

v_gene: TRBV9
j_gene: TRBJ2-7
d_gene: TRBD1
CDR3aa: CASSGQGYEQYF

v_gene: TRBV28
j_gene: TRBJ2-7
d_gene: TRBD2
CDR3aa: CATSAGGGLRYEQYF

v_gene: TRBV11-3
j_gene: TRBJ2-2
d_gene: TRBD1
CDR3aa: CASSPRTGGYGELFF

v_gene: TRBV11-3
j_gene: TRBJ2-3
d_gene: .
CDR3aa: CASSLEFYTDTQYF

v_gene: TRBV10-1
j_gene: TRBJ2-4
d_gene: .
CDR3aa: CASSEPTCGDIQYF